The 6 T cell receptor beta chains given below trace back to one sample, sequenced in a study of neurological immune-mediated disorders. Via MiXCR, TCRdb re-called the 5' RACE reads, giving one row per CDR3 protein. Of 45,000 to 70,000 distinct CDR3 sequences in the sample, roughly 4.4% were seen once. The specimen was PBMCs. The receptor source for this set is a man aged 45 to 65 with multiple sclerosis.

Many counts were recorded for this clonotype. The CDR3 sequence: CASSAGPEQFF. The CDR3 nucleotides are TGTGCCAGCAGCGCCGGGCCGGAGCAGTTCTTC. The rearrangement uses TRBV5-5 and TRBJ2-1; D gene unclear. Germline V gene data show CDR1 as SGHKS and CDR2 as YYEKEE (reference sequence). This CDR3 has 11 amino acids. V was trimmed by 4 bases and J by 10 bases, leaving 9 bases between them.

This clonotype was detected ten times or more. The CDR3 DNA reads TGCAGTGCTAGGCAGCGGGAGAGGAATGAGCAGTTCTTC. Amino acids: CSARQRERNEQFF. The gene calls are TRBV20-1 and TRBJ2-1, with TRBD2 matching 8 bases. Germline V gene lookup returns CDR1 DFQATT and CDR2 SNEGSKA (reference sequence). This CDR3 comprises 13 residues. The V segment lost 3 bases and the J segment 7 bases; nucleotides outside the gene matches: 5.

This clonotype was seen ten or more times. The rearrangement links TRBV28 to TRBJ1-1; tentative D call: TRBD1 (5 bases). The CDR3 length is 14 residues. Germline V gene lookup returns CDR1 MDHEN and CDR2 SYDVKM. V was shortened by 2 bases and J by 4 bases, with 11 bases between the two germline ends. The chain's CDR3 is CASSLRGRGTEAFF. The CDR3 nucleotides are TGTGCCAGCAGTTTACGGGGAAGGGGCACTGAAGCTTTCTTT.

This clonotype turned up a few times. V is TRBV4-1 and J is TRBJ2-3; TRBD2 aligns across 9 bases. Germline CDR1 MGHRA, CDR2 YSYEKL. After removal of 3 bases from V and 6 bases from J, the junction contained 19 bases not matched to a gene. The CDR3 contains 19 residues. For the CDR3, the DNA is TGCGCCAGCAGCCACCCAAGCCTCGGCGCGGGAGGGCCGAAGGATACGCAGTATTTT. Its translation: CASSHPSLGAGGPKDTQYF.

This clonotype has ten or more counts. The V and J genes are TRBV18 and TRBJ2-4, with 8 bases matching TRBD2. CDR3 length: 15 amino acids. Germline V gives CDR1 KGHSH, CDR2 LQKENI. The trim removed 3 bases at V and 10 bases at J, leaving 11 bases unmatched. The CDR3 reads CASSPILGLAGIQYF. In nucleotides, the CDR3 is TGTGCCAGCTCACCGATCCTTGGACTAGCAGGAATTCAGTACTTC.

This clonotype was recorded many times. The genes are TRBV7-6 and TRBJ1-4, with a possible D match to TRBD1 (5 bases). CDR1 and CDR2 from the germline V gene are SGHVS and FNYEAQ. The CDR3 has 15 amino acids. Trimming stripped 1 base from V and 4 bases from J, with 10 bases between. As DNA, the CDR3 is TGTGCCAGCAGCTTAGGAGGGGACGTTAATGAAAAACTGTTTTTT. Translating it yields CASSLGGDVNEKLFF. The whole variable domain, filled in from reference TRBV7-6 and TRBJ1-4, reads GAGVSQSPRYKVTKRGQDVALRCDPISGHVSLYWYRQALGQGPEFLTYFNYEAQQDKSGLPNDRFSAERPEGSISTLTIQRTEQRDSAMYRCASSLGGDVNEKLFFGSGTQLSVL.